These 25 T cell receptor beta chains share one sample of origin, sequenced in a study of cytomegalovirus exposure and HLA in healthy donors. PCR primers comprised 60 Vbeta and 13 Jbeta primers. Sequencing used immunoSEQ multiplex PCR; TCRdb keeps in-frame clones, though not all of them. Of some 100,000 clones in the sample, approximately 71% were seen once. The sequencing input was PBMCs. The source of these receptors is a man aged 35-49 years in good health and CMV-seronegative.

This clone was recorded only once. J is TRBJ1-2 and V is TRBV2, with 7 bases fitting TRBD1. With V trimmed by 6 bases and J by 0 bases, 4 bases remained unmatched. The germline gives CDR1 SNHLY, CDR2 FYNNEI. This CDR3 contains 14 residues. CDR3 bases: TGTGCCAGCAGGGGACAGTTAGCTAACTATGGCTACACCTTC. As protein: CASRGQLANYGYTF.

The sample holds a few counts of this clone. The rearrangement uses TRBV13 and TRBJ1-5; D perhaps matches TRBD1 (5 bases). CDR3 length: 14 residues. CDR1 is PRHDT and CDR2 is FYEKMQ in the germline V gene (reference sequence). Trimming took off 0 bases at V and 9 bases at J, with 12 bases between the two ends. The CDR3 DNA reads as TGTGCCAGCAGCTTAGGGGCAGGGACTAGGCCCCAGCATTTT. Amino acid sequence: CASSLGAGTRPQHF.

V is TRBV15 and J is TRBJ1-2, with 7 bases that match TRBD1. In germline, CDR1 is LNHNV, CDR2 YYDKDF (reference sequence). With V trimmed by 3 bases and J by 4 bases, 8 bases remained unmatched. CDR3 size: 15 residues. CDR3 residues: CATSRETGQIYGYTF. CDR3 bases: TGTGCCACCAGCAGGGAAACGGGACAGATCTATGGCTACACCTTC.

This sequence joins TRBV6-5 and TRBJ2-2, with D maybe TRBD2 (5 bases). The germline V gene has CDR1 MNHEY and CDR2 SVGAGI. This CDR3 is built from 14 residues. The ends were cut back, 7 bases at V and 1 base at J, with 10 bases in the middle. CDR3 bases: TGTGCCAGCAATCAAGCGGAGAACACCGGGGAGCTGTTTTTT. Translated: CASNQAENTGELFF.

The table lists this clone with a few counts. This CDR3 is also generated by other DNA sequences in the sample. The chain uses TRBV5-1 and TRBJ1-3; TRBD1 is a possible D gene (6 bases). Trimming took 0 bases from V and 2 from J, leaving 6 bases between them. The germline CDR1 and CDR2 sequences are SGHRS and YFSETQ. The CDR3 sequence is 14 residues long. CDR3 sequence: CASSLDRAGNTIYF. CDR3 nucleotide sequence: TGCGCCAGCAGCTTGGACAGGGCTGGAAACACCATATATTTT.

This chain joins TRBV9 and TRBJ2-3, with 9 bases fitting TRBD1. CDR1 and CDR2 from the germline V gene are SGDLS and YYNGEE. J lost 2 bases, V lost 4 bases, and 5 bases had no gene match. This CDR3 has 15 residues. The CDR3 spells CASSLGQGLTDTQYF. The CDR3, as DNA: TGTGCCAGCAGCCTGGGACAGGGACTCACAGATACGCAGTATTTT.

CDR3 sequence reads: CASSLAGQGASPGYTF. The CDR3 coding sequence is TGTGCCAGCAGCTTAGCCGGACAGGGGGCGTCTCCTGGCTACACCTTC. This sequence joins TRBV11-2 and TRBJ1-2, with 11 bases aligning to TRBD1. Germline lookup yields CDR1 SGHAT and CDR2 FQNNGV. The CDR3 loop spans 16 amino acids. V trimming: 1 base; J trimming: 7 bases; junction bases outside the gene matches: 8. The whole variable domain, filled in from reference TRBV11-2 and TRBJ1-2, reads EAGVAQSPRYKIIEKRQSVAFWCNPISGHATLYWYQQILGQGPKLLIQFQNNGVVDDSQLPKDRFSAERLKGVDSTLKIQPAKLEDSAVYLCASSLAGQGASPGYTFGSGTRLTVV.

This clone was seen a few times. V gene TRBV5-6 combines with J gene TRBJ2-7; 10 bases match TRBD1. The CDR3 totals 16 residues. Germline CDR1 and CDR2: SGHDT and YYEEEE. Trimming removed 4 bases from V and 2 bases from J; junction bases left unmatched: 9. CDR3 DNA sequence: TGTGCCAGCAGCCCGTCCGGGACAGGGGTGGCCTACGAGCAGTACTTC. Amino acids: CASSPSGTGVAYEQYF.

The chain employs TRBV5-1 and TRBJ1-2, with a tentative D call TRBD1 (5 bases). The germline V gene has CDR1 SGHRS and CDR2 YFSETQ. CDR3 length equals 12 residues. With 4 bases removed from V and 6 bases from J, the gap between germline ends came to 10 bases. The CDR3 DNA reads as TGCGCCAGCAGCCGGACACCTGATGGCTACACCTTC. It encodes CASSRTPDGYTF.

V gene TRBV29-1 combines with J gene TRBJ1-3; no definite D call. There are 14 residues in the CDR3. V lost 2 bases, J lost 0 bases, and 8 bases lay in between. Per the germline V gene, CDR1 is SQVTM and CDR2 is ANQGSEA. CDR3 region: CSVEPEVSGNTIYF. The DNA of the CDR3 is TGCAGCGTTGAACCAGAAGTCTCTGGAAACACCATATATTTT.

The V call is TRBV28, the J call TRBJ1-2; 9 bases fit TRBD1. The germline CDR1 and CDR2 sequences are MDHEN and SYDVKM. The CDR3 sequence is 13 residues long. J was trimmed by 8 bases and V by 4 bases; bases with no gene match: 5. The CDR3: CASSSHRGLGYTF. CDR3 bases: TGTGCCAGCAGTTCCCACAGGGGGCTAGGCTACACCTTC.

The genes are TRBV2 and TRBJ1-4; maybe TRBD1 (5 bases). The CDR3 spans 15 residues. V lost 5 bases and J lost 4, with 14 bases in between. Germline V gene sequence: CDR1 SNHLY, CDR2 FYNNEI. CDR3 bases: TGTGCCAGCAGTTGGGGGGTTCAGGGTAATGAAAAACTGTTTTTT. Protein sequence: CASSWGVQGNEKLFF.

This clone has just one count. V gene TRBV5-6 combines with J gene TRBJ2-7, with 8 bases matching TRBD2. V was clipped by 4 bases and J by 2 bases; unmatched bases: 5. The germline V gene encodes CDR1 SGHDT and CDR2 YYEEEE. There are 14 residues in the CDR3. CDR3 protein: CASSTPGGPYEQYF. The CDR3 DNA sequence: TGTGCCAGCAGCACCCCGGGGGGGCCCTACGAGCAGTACTTC.

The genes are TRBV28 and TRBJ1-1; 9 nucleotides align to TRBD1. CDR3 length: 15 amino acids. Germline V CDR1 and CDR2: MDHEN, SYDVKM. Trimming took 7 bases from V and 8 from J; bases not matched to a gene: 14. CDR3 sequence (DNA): TGTGCCAGCACCTCCTGGGACAGGGTCCTAACAGAAGCTTTCTTT. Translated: CASTSWDRVLTEAFF.

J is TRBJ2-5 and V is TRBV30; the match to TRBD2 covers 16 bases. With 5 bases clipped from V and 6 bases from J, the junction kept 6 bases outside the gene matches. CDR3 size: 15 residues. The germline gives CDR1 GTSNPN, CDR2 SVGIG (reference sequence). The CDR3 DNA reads TGTGCCTGGGGGACTAGCGGGGGGGGGAGAAAGACCCAGTACTTC. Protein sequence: CAWGTSGGGRKTQYF.

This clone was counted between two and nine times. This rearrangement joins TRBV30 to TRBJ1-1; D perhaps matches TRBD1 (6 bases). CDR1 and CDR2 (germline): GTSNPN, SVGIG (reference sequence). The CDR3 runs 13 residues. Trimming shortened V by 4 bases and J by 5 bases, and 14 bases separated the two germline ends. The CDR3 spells CAWTKRGTTEAFF. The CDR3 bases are TGTGCCTGGACCAAAAGGGGGACAACTGAAGCTTTCTTT.

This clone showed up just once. CDR3 bases: TGTGCCAGCAGCTTAAGACTAGCGGGTACCACAGATACGCAGTATTTT. Its protein is CASSLRLAGTTDTQYF. The chain joins TRBV11-3 to TRBJ2-3; 10 positions agree with TRBD2. CDR1 is SGHNT and CDR2 is YENEEA in the germline V gene. V was pared by 2 bases and J by 2 bases, with 4 bases of the junction left unmatched. The CDR3 totals 16 residues.

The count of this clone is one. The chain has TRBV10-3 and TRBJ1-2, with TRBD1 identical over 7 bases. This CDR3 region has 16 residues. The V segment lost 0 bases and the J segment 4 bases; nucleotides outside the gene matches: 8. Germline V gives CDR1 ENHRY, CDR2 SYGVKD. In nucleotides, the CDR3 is TGTGCCATCAGTGAGTCACGGCAGGGGGGTGGCTATGGCTACACCTTC. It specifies CAISESRQGGGYGYTF.

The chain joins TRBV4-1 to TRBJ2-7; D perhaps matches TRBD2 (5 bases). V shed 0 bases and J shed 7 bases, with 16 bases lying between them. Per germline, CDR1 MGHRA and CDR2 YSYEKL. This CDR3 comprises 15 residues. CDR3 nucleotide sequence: TGCGCCAGCAGCCAAGATGGAGGATACCCTCGGGAGCAGTACTTC. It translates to CASSQDGGYPREQYF.

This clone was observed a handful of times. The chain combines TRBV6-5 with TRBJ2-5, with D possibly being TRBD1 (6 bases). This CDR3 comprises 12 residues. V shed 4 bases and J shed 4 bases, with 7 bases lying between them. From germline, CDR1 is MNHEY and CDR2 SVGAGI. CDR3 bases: TGTGCCAGCAGTTCGGACAGAGAGACCCAGTACTTC. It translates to CASSSDRETQYF.

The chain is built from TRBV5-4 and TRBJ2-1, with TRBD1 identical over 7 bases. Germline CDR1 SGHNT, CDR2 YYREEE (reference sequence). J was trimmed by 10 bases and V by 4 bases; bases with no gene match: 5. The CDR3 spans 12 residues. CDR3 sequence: CASSPDRREQFF. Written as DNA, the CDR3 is TGTGCCAGCAGCCCGGACAGGCGGGAGCAGTTCTTC.

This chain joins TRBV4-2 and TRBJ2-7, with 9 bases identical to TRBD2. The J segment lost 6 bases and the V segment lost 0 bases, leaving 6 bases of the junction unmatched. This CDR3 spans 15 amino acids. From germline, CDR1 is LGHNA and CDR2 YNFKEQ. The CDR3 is CASSQDTGTSREQYF. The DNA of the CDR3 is TGTGCCAGCAGCCAAGATACAGGGACTAGCCGCGAGCAGTACTTC.

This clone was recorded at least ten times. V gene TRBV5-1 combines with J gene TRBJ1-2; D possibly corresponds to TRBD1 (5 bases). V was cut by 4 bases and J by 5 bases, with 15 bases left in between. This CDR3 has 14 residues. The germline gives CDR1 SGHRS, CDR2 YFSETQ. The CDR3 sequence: CASSMGPSGYGYTF. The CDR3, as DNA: TGCGCCAGCAGCATGGGACCCTCCGGGTATGGCTACACCTTC.

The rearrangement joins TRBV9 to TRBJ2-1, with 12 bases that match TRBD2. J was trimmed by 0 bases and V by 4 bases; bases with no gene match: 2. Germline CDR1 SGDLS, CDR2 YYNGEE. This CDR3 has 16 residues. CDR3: CASSLAGGFSYNEQFF. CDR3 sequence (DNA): TGTGCCAGCAGCCTAGCGGGGGGGTTCTCCTACAATGAGCAGTTCTTC.

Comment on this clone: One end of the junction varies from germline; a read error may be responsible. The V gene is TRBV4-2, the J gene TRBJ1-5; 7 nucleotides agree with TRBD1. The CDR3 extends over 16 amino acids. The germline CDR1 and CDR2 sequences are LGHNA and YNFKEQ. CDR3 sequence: CARSQTDRAGNQPQHF. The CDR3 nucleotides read TGTGCCCGCAGCCAAACAGACAGGGCGGGCAATCAGCCCCAGCATTTT.